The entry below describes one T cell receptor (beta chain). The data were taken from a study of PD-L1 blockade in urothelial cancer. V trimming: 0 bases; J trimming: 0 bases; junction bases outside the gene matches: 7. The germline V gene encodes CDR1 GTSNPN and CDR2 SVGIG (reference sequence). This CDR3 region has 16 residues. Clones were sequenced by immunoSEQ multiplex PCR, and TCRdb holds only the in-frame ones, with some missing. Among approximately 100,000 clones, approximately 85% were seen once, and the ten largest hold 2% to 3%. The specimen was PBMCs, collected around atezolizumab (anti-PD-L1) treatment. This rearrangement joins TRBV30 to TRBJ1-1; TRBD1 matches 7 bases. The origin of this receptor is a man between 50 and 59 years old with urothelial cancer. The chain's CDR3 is CAWSVQGRGMNTEAFF. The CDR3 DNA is TGTGCCTGGAGTGTACAGGGGCGAGGAATGAACACTGAAGCTTTCTTT.